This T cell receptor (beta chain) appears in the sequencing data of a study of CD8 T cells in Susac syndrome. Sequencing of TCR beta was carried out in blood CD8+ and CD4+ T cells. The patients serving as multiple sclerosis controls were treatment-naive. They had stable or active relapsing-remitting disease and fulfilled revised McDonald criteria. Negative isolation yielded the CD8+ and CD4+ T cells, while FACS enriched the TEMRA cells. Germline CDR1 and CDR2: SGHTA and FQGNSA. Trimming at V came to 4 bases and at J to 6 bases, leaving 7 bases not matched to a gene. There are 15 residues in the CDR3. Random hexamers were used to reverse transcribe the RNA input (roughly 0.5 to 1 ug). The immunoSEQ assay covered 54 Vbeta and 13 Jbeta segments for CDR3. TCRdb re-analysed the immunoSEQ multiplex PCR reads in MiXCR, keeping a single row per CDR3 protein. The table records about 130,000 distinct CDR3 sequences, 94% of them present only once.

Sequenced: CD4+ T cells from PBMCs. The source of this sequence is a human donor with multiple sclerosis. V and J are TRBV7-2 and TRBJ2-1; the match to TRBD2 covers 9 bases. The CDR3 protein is CASSSIAGVANEQFF. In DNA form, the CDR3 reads TGTGCCAGCAGCTCAATAGCGGGAGTCGCCAATGAGCAGTTCTTC.